This TCR beta chain was captured in a study of T cell responses to AZD1222 COVID-19 vaccine. Study-wide points: Mapped onto spike, vaccine-associated CD4 TCRs spanned it and were dominant at 160-218 and 743-854. Donors were largely white British and mainly female; clonal diversity was possibly underestimated. Repertoires were collected only later (after the peak T cell response had occurred).

This clone was counted between two and nine times. Its antigen is not known. Samples with a second dose at about 4 or about 12 weeks were pooled together. Method: immunoSEQ multiplex PCR; TCRdb's copy keeps in-frame clones and lacks some. This sample yields approximately 75,000 clones, of which about nine tenths are seen a single time; more than 15% belongs to the top ten. The specimen was peripheral blood, collected 28 days after the second AZD1222 dose. The origin of this receptor is an adult who received the AZD1222 COVID-19 vaccine.

CDR3 bases: TGTGCCAGCAGTTTGGGAGGGGGGACAGGGTCCTACAATGAGCAGTTCTTC. Its translation is CASSLGGGTGSYNEQFF. This chain uses TRBV28 with TRBJ2-1; 9 bases line up with TRBD1. Germline V CDR1 and CDR2: MDHEN, SYDVKM. CDR3 length equals 17 residues. V was pared by 3 bases and J by 1 base, with 7 bases of the junction left unmatched.